One sample yielded the 9 T cell receptor beta chains listed below, sequenced in a study of T cell responses to AZD1222 COVID-19 vaccine (dated by TCRdb to 2020 to 2023). The time point label corresponds to: baseline before first vaccination. What the treatment or condition label conveys for this sample: meningococcal conjugate vaccine given as trial control. Preparation of the library involved the immunoSEQ multiplex PCR assay. The immuneACCESS repertoire file appears here via TCRdb, limited to in-frame rearrangements. These files lack a portion of the clones; in checked studies, under half of the deficit traces to unresolved V genes, and the cause of the others is not known. This sample gives 130,000 to 150,000 clones in total; 82% of them show up just once. The top ten clonotypes cover about 4% of the sample. Sequenced here: peripheral blood, sampled on day 0 of MenACWY control vaccination. The receptors stem from an adult in good health.

This chain uses TRBV2 with TRBJ1-2; maybe TRBD1 (6 bases). This CDR3 has 13 amino acids. The germline V gene has CDR1 SNHLY and CDR2 FYNNEI. The V end lost 5 bases, the J end lost 8 bases, and 15 bases lay between the germline ends. This CDR3 reads CASSTTGPLGYTF. As DNA, the CDR3 is TGTGCCAGCAGTACGACAGGACCTTTAGGCTACACCTTC.

This sequence joins TRBV18 and TRBJ1-1, with D unclear. Deletions cut 3 bases from V and 6 bases from J, with 11 bases between. CDR3 size: 13 residues. CDR1 and CDR2 (germline): KGHSH, LQKENI. CDR3 region: CASSPGMSAEAFF. The CDR3 DNA reads TGTGCCAGCTCACCGGGAATGTCTGCTGAAGCTTTCTTT. The full variable domain, with the rest looked up from reference TRBV18 and TRBJ1-1, is NAGVMQNPRHLVRRRGQEARLRCSPMKGHSHVYWYRQLPEEGLKFMVYLQKENIIDESGMPKERFSAEFPKEGPSILRIQQVVRGDSAAYFCASSPGMSAEAFFGQGTRLTVV.

This clone has only one observation. The chain joins TRBV14 to TRBJ1-4; 8 bases agree with TRBD1. CDR1 SGHDN and CDR2 FVKESK come from the germline V gene. Trimming cost V 4 bases and J 3 bases; bases outside gene matches: 10. This CDR3 region has 17 residues. The CDR3 coding sequence is TGTGCCAGCAGCCGTCGTCAGGGGGCGGTCGCTAATGAAAAACTGTTTTTT. Translation: CASSRRQGAVANEKLFF.

This clone was counted only a few times. The chain uses TRBV28 and TRBJ1-5; D is undetermined. The CDR3 spans 13 residues. Trimming took 5 bases from V and 5 from J, leaving 10 bases between them. CDR1 is MDHEN and CDR2 is SYDVKM in the germline V gene. CDR3 nucleotide sequence: TGTGCCAGCAGTCGAGGGTTGGATCAGCCCCAGCATTTT. Encoded protein: CASSRGLDQPQHF.

J is TRBJ2-5 and V is TRBV19; D call uncertain. CDR3 length: 13 amino acids. CDR1 and CDR2 from the germline V gene are LNHDA and SQIVND (reference sequence). Trimming left V 4 bases short and J 4 bases short, with 10 bases between. In nucleotides, the CDR3 is TGTGCCAGTAGTAGGGGAATCGCAGAGACCCAGTACTTC. Its translation is CASSRGIAETQYF.

The table lists this clone with a few counts. The DNA of the CDR3 is TGTGCCAGCAGCTTAGTCTGGGGGACAGGAAGGAACACCGGGGAGCTGTTTTTT. It codes for CASSLVWGTGRNTGELFF. V and J are TRBV7-9 and TRBJ2-2; TRBD1 aligns across 8 bases. Germline CDR1 is SEHNR and CDR2 is FQNEAQ (reference sequence). There are 18 residues in the CDR3. Unmatched junction bases numbered 8, after V lost 1 base and J lost 1 base.

The rearrangement uses TRBV15 and TRBJ2-3; TRBD1 aligns across 8 bases. The V segment lost 0 bases and the J segment 5 bases; nucleotides outside the gene matches: 7. Germline values: CDR1 LNHNV, CDR2 YYDKDF (reference sequence). CDR3 length equals 16 residues. The CDR3 sequence: CATSRDGDRRGDTQYF. In DNA form, the CDR3 reads TGTGCCACCAGCAGAGATGGGGACAGGAGAGGAGATACGCAGTATTTT.

The chain has TRBV10-1 and TRBJ1-5, with D uncertain. In germline, CDR1 is WNHNN, CDR2 SYGVQD (reference sequence). Trimming pared 5 bases from V and 0 bases from J, leaving 17 bases between. The CDR3 runs to 17 residues. CDR3 loop: CASSQTTDPFSNQPQHF. The CDR3 bases are TGCGCCAGCAGTCAGACGACGGATCCCTTTAGCAATCAGCCCCAGCATTTT.

The V call is TRBV3-1 (or the pseudogene TRBV3-2), the J call TRBJ1-5; D not certain. The germline gives CDR1 LGHDT, CDR2 YNNKEL (reference sequence). Trimming left V 2 bases short and J 5 bases short, with 13 bases between. The CDR3 loop spans 15 amino acids. CDR3 in DNA: TGTGCCAGCAGCCAACGTAGGGTATACTATCAGCCCCAGCATTTT. It yields the protein CASSQRRVYYQPQHF.